This note documents a single TCR beta chain sequence. Its antigen is unknown. Germline V gives CDR1 GTSNPN, CDR2 SVGIG (reference sequence). With 4 bases clipped from V and 6 bases from J, the junction kept 11 bases outside the gene matches. The CDR3 length is 14 residues. 13 Jbeta primers and 60 Vbeta primers were used for the PCR. Profiled with immunoSEQ multiplex PCR; TCRdb holds only in-frame clones, not every one. Of 150,000 to 180,000 clones listed, 70% to 80% are singletons. The data were taken from a study of cytomegalovirus exposure and HLA in healthy donors. Study results and limitations: CMV antigen specificity of three CMV-associated chains was confirmed in vitro. Most observed TCR sequences were rare, whereas some public TCRs were detected in many donors.

The chain joins TRBV30 to TRBJ1-2; TRBD1 matches at 7 bases. This TCR derives from a man aged 30 to 39 in good health and CMV-seropositive. Sequencing was carried out using PBMCs. The CDR3 protein is CAWNNNRGRHGYTF. In nucleotides, the CDR3 is TGTGCCTGGAATAATAACAGGGGTCGCCATGGCTACACCTTC. The full variable domain, its missing parts supplied by reference TRBV30 and TRBJ1-2, is SQTIHQWPATLVQPVGSPLSLECTVEGTSNPNLYWYRQAAGRGLQLLFYSVGIGQISSEVPQNLSASRPQDRQFILSSKKLLLSDSGFYLCAWNNNRGRHGYTFGSGTRLTVV.